Described below is a single T cell receptor (beta chain) sequence and its context. The data were obtained in a study of blood T cell repertoires in COVID-19. Study-level background: Collection of acute and convalescent COVID-19 samples took place in the United States, Italy and Spain. PBMCs, B-cell-depleted T cells, or T cells were the source of the cDNA or gDNA that made up the material.

In the original processing: How many nucleated cells were present was estimated from reference gene primer amplification. This table comes from immunoSEQ multiplex PCR, and its TCRdb copy is limited to in-frame clones, with some not included. For V, J and clone size, that table is used; D and trimming come from the DNA. The sample holds approximately 270,000 clones, roughly 89% seen once. The germline V and J ends were trimmed by 4 bases and 2 bases, with 12 bases remaining between them. Germline CDR1 reads SGHRS; CDR2 reads YFSETQ. The CDR3 extends over 14 amino acids. The clonotype comes from a man aged 25 to 40 with acute or convalescent COVID-19. The chain combines TRBV5-1 with TRBJ1-2; D ambiguous. Sequencing was carried out using peripheral blood. In DNA, the CDR3 is TGCGCCAGCAGCGCGAGGACTGGGAACTATGGCTACACCTTC. Residues: CASSARTGNYGYTF.